These 25 T cell receptor beta chains were sequenced from one sample in a study of T cells after yellow fever vaccination. Using its own MiXCR run on the 5' RACE reads, TCRdb lists one record per CDR3 protein. This sample has about 69,000 distinct CDR3 sequences, with around 6.2% found just once. Sequences were derived from CD4+ T cells sorted from PBMCs, sampled less than 16 days after the first yellow fever vaccination. Receptors originate from a young man who received the YFV17D yellow fever vaccine.

This clonotype came up many times. The V gene is TRBV20-1, the J gene TRBJ2-2; TRBD2 might be the D (5 bases). This CDR3 is 14 amino acids long. Germline CDR1 and CDR2: DFQATT and SNEGSKA (reference sequence). Trimming took off 1 base at V and 6 bases at J, with 12 bases between the two ends. CDR3 bases: TGCAGTGCTAGAGTCCGGAAGGGAGCCGGGGAGCTGTTTTTT. The encoded protein is CSARVRKGAGELFF.

In this sample, this clonotype turned up many times. The chain is built from TRBV4-1 and TRBJ2-1; no clear D. The V end was cut by 0 bases, the J end by 4 bases, with 10 bases between. This CDR3 has 15 residues. Germline V CDR1 and CDR2: MGHRA, YSYEKL. The CDR3 protein is CASSQEGRGYNEQFF. The CDR3 region has the DNA TGCGCCAGCAGCCAAGAAGGTCGTGGATACAATGAGCAGTTCTTC.

This chain connects TRBV7-9 to TRBJ2-3; 11 bases map to TRBD2. V was pared by 10 bases and J by 5 bases, with 14 bases of the junction left unmatched. Germline CDR1 is SEHNR and CDR2 is FQNEAQ (reference sequence). The CDR3 is made up of 16 amino acids. CDR3 in amino acids: CAIGRRLAGGLDTQYF. As DNA, the CDR3 is TGTGCCATCGGCCGCCGGCTAGCGGGGGGCTTAGATACGCAGTATTTT.

This clonotype was recorded at least ten times. The chain has TRBV20-1 and TRBJ1-4; the match to TRBD1 covers 9 bases. Germline-derived CDR1 and CDR2 are DFQATT and SNEGSKA (reference sequence). With 4 bases clipped from V and 1 base from J, the junction kept 7 bases outside the gene matches. The length of the CDR3 is 16 residues. As DNA, the CDR3 is TGCAGTGCTATACGACAGGGGGAGGTAACTAATGAAAAACTGTTTTTT. Encoded protein: CSAIRQGEVTNEKLFF.

CDR3 bases: TGTGCCAGCAGCTTGGAAGGACAGGTGTTGAATGAGCAGTTCTTC. Encoded protein: CASSLEGQVLNEQFF. This chain links TRBV5-4 with TRBJ2-1; 7 nucleotides agree with TRBD1. CDR3 length: 15 amino acids. Trimming cost V 0 bases and J 7 bases; bases outside gene matches: 7. The germline V gene encodes CDR1 SGHNT and CDR2 YYREEE (reference sequence).

About this clonotype: It may be a read error: a sequence one base away is much more abundant. The chain combines TRBV5-1 with TRBJ2-5; 11 nucleotides line up with TRBD2. V shed 6 bases and J 5 bases; nucleotides not matched to a gene: 12. CDR1 is SGHRS, CDR2 YFSETQ, per germline. This CDR3 spans 16 amino acids. In nucleotides, the CDR3 is TGCGCCAGCACCCTGGGGGGGACTAGCGGTCATGAGACCCAGTACTTC. Translated: CASTLGGTSGHETQYF.

This clonotype was picked up many times. The chain carries TRBV10-3 and TRBJ1-5; 7 nucleotides agree with TRBD1. The CDR3 length is 17 residues. Trimming cost V 0 bases and J 6 bases; bases outside gene matches: 11. The germline CDR1 and CDR2 sequences are ENHRY and SYGVKD. The CDR3 region is CAISESAGRGISQPQHF. CDR3 nucleotide sequence: TGTGCCATCAGTGAGTCTGCCGGCAGGGGGATTTCTCAGCCCCAGCATTTT.

The chain employs TRBV5-4 and TRBJ2-7; D uncertain. Trimming took off 0 bases at V and 2 bases at J, with 12 bases between the two ends. Germline values: CDR1 SGHNT, CDR2 YYREEE (reference sequence). The CDR3 is 15 residues long. As DNA, the CDR3 is TGTGCCAGCAGCTTGGCCGGCGGCCGAGCCTACGAGCAGTACGTC. Protein: CASSLAGGRAYEQYV.

This clonotype was recorded at least ten times. CDR3 DNA: TGTGCCAGCAGCTTAGGCTTAGAAGAGACCCAGTACTTC. It encodes CASSLGLEETQYF. The J gene is TRBJ2-5, the V gene TRBV11-2, with D hard to call. The CDR3 loop spans 13 amino acids. In germline, CDR1 is SGHAT, CDR2 FQNNGV. Trimming took off 1 base at V and 3 bases at J, with 6 bases between the two ends.

Ten or more counts support this clonotype. The chain combines TRBV5-4 with TRBJ2-3; 12 bases map to TRBD2. The germline V gene encodes CDR1 SGHNT and CDR2 YYREEE (reference sequence). The CDR3 has 17 residues. J lost 2 bases, V lost 4 bases, and 8 bases had no gene match. CDR3 sequence reads: CASSMTSGGFFTDTQYF. DNA of the CDR3: TGTGCCAGCAGCATGACTAGCGGGGGATTTTTCACAGATACGCAGTATTTT.

This clonotype was seen at least ten times. The J gene is TRBJ2-3, the V gene TRBV6-5; possible D gene TRBD2, 6 bases. The ends were cut back, 2 bases at V and 5 bases at J, with 8 bases in the middle. This CDR3 region has 13 residues. Germline V gene data show CDR1 as MNHEY and CDR2 as SVGAGI. CDR3 nucleotide sequence: TGTGCCAGCAGTTACCCCGGGGGAGATACGCAGTATTTT. Its translation is CASSYPGGDTQYF.

This clonotype showed up many times. The genes are TRBV4-2 and TRBJ1-2; the D gene is possibly TRBD1 (6 bases). Germline V gene data show CDR1 as LGHNA and CDR2 as YNFKEQ. This CDR3 has 15 amino acids. V shed 3 bases and J shed 4 bases, with 15 bases lying between them. For the CDR3, the DNA is TGTGCCAGCAGCCACCCAGGACAGTCGGGCTATGGCTACACCTTC. This sequence encodes CASSHPGQSGYGYTF.

This clonotype showed up many times. V is TRBV12-3 or TRBV12-4 and J is TRBJ2-3; 8 positions agree with TRBD2. The CDR3 consists of 16 residues. V lost 3 bases to trimming and J lost 5 bases; unmatched junction nucleotides: 10. CDR3 protein: CASSFRFGGAKDTQYF. DNA of the CDR3: TGTGCCAGCAGTTTTCGATTCGGGGGGGCGAAAGATACGCAGTATTTT.

This clonotype was found many times. The chain joins TRBV6-4 to TRBJ1-1; 7 bases align to TRBD1. This CDR3 comprises 14 residues. After removal of 3 bases from V and 6 bases from J, the junction contained 7 bases not matched to a gene. Germline values: CDR1 MRHNA, CDR2 SNTAGT. In DNA form, the CDR3 reads TGTGCCAGCAGTGAGAGGGGGCGCATGGCTGAAGCTTTCTTT. Its protein product is CASSERGRMAEAFF.

This clonotype showed up many times. V is TRBV4-3 and J is TRBJ1-4; unclear D gene. The V end lost 0 bases, the J end lost 10 bases, and 15 bases lay between the germline ends. CDR1 is LGHNA and CDR2 is YSLEER in the germline V gene. This CDR3 has 15 amino acids. The CDR3 region has the DNA TGCGCCAGCAGCCAAGATGGTTTCGGCTCTCGAAAACTGTTTTTT. Amino acid sequence: CASSQDGFGSRKLFF.

In its sample, this clonotype was seen many times. This sequence joins TRBV6-5 and TRBJ2-4, with TRBD2 matching 9 bases. The V gene end was trimmed by 8 bases and the J gene end by 8 bases; junction bases not matched to a gene: 13. Germline loops: CDR1 MNHEY, CDR2 SVGAGI. The CDR3 sequence is 15 residues long. The CDR3 DNA reads as TGTGCCAGCCGCTCCGGGGGTAGCGGGGGTGACATTCAGTACTTC. This encodes CASRSGGSGGDIQYF.

This clonotype was seen repeatedly, ten times or more. This rearrangement joins TRBV9 to TRBJ2-2, with D perhaps given as TRBD1 or TRBD2 (5 bases each). CDR1 and CDR2 (germline): SGDLS, YYNGEE. This CDR3 has 16 residues. Trimming took off 3 bases at V and 4 bases at J, with 16 bases between the two ends. In DNA form, the CDR3 reads TGTGCCAGCAGCGCCCATGGGGTGGGACCCACCGGGGAGCTGTTTTTT. It specifies CASSAHGVGPTGELFF.

This clonotype was counted ten times or more. The gene calls are TRBV7-2 and TRBJ2-5; 11 nucleotides match TRBD2. Germline values: CDR1 SGHTA, CDR2 FQGNSA. This CDR3 is built from 17 residues. V was pared by 1 base and J by 5 bases, with 9 bases of the junction left unmatched. This CDR3 reads CASSLVGTSGQRETQYF. CDR3 nucleotides: TGTGCCAGCAGCTTAGTCGGGACTAGCGGCCAGCGGGAGACCCAGTACTTC.

This chain joins TRBV5-4 and TRBJ2-7, with 8 bases fitting TRBD1. CDR1 is SGHNT, CDR2 YYREEE, per germline (reference sequence). The CDR3 runs 15 residues. With V trimmed by 5 bases and J by 3 bases, 10 bases remained unmatched. The CDR3 spells CASSPTGGRIYEQYF. CDR3 nucleotide sequence: TGTGCCAGCAGTCCAACAGGGGGGCGAATCTACGAGCAGTACTTC.

This clonotype was detected ten times or more. The gene calls are TRBV7-8 and TRBJ1-5; no definite D call. The V gene lost 8 bases and the J gene lost 5 bases, with 22 bases spanning the gap. The CDR3 runs to 16 residues. CDR1 and CDR2 from the germline V gene are SGHVS and FQNEAQ. CDR3 DNA: TGTGCCAGCGGGTTGGGAAATGGGCTCATAGATCAGCCCCAGCATTTT. Encoded protein: CASGLGNGLIDQPQHF.

The table lists this clonotype with many counts. The rearrangement links TRBV6-5 to TRBJ1-2, with a weak D call TRBD1 (6 bases). The CDR3 contains 15 residues. Germline V gives CDR1 MNHEY, CDR2 SVGAGI. V was cut by 6 bases and J by 2 bases, with 16 bases left in between. CDR3 coding DNA: TGTGCCAGCAGCCTAAGGGGGGGATTCAACTATGGCTACACCTTC. Amino acid sequence: CASSLRGGFNYGYTF.

This clonotype was detected many times. This chain joins TRBV7-8 and TRBJ2-2; possible D gene TRBD2, 5 bases. This CDR3 is built from 15 residues. CDR1 is SGHVS and CDR2 is FQNEAQ in the germline V gene. With 1 base removed from V and 5 bases from J, the gap between germline ends came to 11 bases. CDR3 region: CASSLDLRETGELFF. Here the CDR3 DNA reads TGTGCCAGCAGCTTAGATCTGAGGGAAACCGGGGAGCTGTTTTTT.

This clonotype was seen a few times. CDR3 DNA sequence: TGTGCCAGCAGCCCCTCGACAGTAGGAGGGGAAAAACTGTTTTTT. It yields the protein CASSPSTVGGEKLFF. The gene calls are TRBV5-5 and TRBJ1-4, with D possibly matching TRBD1 (5 bases). Per the germline V gene, CDR1 is SGHKS and CDR2 is YYEKEE (reference sequence). Trimming took 4 bases from V and 8 from J, leaving 18 bases between them. The CDR3 extends over 15 amino acids. The full variable domain, in which reference TRBV5-5 and TRBJ1-4 provide the parts outside the CDR3, is DAGVTQSPTHLIKTRGQQVTLRCSPISGHKSVSWYQQVLGQGPQFIFQYYEKEERGRGNFPDRFSARQFPNYSSELNVNALLLGDSALYLCASSPSTVGGEKLFFGSGTQLSVL.

This clonotype was seen many times. The CDR3: CASSSRLAGAETQYF. For the CDR3, the DNA is TGTGCCAGCAGCTCCAGACTAGCGGGGGCCGAGACCCAGTACTTC. The chain links TRBV9 to TRBJ2-5; 12 nucleotides match TRBD2. Germline CDR1 SGDLS, CDR2 YYNGEE. This CDR3 spans 15 amino acids. The V gene end was trimmed by 4 bases and the J gene end by 5 bases; junction bases not matched to a gene: 6.

This clonotype was observed many times. The CDR3 region has the DNA TGTGCCAGCAGCTTGTGGATTCTCAACACCGGGGAGCTGTTTTTT. It yields the protein CASSLWILNTGELFF. The chain links TRBV5-5 to TRBJ2-2, with D unclear. CDR3 length: 15 residues. CDR1 and CDR2 (germline): SGHKS, YYEKEE (reference sequence). V was cut by 1 base and J by 2 bases, with 9 bases left in between.